Listed below are T cell receptor beta chains from one sample, sequenced in a study of response to subunit inactivated influenza vaccine. TCRdb reprocessed the RT-PCR reads with MiXCR, giving one entry per CDR3 protein. This repertoire shows 630,000 or so distinct CDR3 sequences, 15% to 18% found once; its top ten account for around 10%. The material was PBMCs from blood, obtained 11 to 12 days after vaccination. These receptors all stem from a man over 45 who received an inactivated influenza vaccine. Each CDR3 is given with its conserved first and last residue. Each record gives: J gene, V gene, D gene, CDR3 protein. A D gene is named only where the DNA matches it firmly.

TRBJ2-7 | TRBV11-1 | TRBD1 | CASSLAITGAYSYEQYF
TRBJ2-1 | TRBV9 | TRBD2 | CASSDSLAGSSYNEQFF
TRBJ2-3 | TRBV10-3 | - | CAISMDRSTDTQYF
TRBJ2-1 | TRBV6-2/TRBV6-3 | - | CASSYELSSYNEQFF
TRBJ1-2 | TRBV4-2 | - | CASSQDRRRHYGYTF
TRBJ2-5 | TRBV4-1 | TRBD1 | CASSQTPGGTETQYF
TRBJ2-2 | TRBV29-1 | TRBD2 | CSAGPGTSGGSRNTGELFF
TRBJ2-2 | TRBV5-1 | - | CASSLVQRNTGELFF
TRBJ2-1 | TRBV29-1 | - | CSVELASQNEQFF
TRBJ1-5 | TRBV20-1 | - | CSARELDRSNQPQHF
TRBJ2-2 | TRBV20-1 | - | CSATHNTGELFF
TRBJ2-1 | TRBV6-1 | TRBD2 | CASSETSGDYNEQFF
TRBJ2-7 | TRBV5-1 | - | CASKTSGTPSPYEQYF
TRBJ2-2 | TRBV19 | - | CASSIGGIITGELFF
TRBJ2-3 | TRBV6-2/TRBV6-3 | TRBD2 | CASSLWTSGTYTDTQYF
TRBJ2-1 | TRBV7-9 | - | CASSFMRSGNDEQFF
TRBJ2-7 | TRBV20-1 | TRBD1 | CSVLAGQGAYEQYF
TRBJ1-2 | TRBV12-3/TRBV12-4 | TRBD1 | CASSAPDRGPDGYTF
TRBJ2-1 | TRBV5-1 | - | CASSPKQGYEQFF
TRBJ2-3 | TRBV5-1 | - | CASSPGVASTDTQYF
TRBJ1-1 | TRBV5-1 | - | CASSPPGRYTEAFF
TRBJ2-1 | TRBV5-5 | TRBD2 | CASSLLHSGSHEQFF
TRBJ2-2 | TRBV28 | - | CASSFKIGGPQTGELFF
TRBJ2-4 | TRBV28 | - | CASSFADTNIQYF
TRBJ1-1 | TRBV29-1 | - | CSGREWGNTEAFF
TRBJ2-1 | TRBV5-5 | - | CASSLVWTNEQFF
TRBJ1-6 | TRBV11-2 | - | CASSPSRVPYNSPLHF
TRBJ2-7 | TRBV5-6 | - | CASSPGGVPREF
TRBJ2-1 | TRBV7-8 | - | CASSSTGYYNEQFF
TRBJ1-5 | TRBV20-1 | - | CSASSGQPQHF
TRBJ2-1 | TRBV7-2 | - | CASRGGTETKQFF
TRBJ1-3 | TRBV11-2 | - | CASSLEGRVPVSGNTIYF
TRBJ2-1 | TRBV19 | TRBD1 | CASNSRDRGVYEQFF
TRBJ2-2 | TRBV5-1 | TRBD1 | CASSVRQGLTGELFF
TRBJ1-2 | TRBV5-6 | TRBD1 | CASSSRDRGLRGYTF
TRBJ2-7 | TRBV29-1 | - | CSVERGGINSYEQYF
TRBJ2-5 | TRBV27 | TRBD2 | CASSWGIAGGLETQYF
TRBJ2-3 | TRBV7-2 | TRBD2 | CASSRTSGRTDTQYF
TRBJ2-7 | TRBV4-2 | - | CASSQEGHGGYEQYF
TRBJ1-1 | TRBV24-1 | - | CATSSWGYTEAFF
TRBJ1-1 | TRBV28 | TRBD1 | CASRSTGGVTEAFF
TRBJ2-7 | TRBV7-9 | TRBD1 | CASSSSFDRGQEQYF
TRBJ2-5 | TRBV6-1 | - | CASSGLLLPSQETQYF
TRBJ2-2 | TRBV7-6 | TRBD2 | CASSYRGEWGTGELFF
TRBJ2-5 | TRBV7-2 | TRBD1 | CASSLRWTGETQYF
TRBJ2-4 | TRBV15 | - | CATSRTPQAKNIQYF
TRBJ2-3 | TRBV20-1 | TRBD1 | CSAGTGGRTDTQYF
TRBJ2-7 | TRBV5-1 | TRBD1 | CASSPSGTGGHEQYF
TRBJ1-1 | TRBV11-2 | - | CASRPSWNTEAFF
TRBJ1-1 | TRBV5-1 | - | CASSLGDLNTEAFF
TRBJ1-2 | TRBV27 | - | CASSFRAAGYGYTF
TRBJ1-6 | TRBV6-5 | - | CASSYSGQGTTPLHF
TRBJ1-3 | TRBV28 | - | CASSPPRVGGNTIYF
TRBJ2-1 | TRBV4-3 | - | CASSQYGPKQTGHNEQFF
TRBJ1-5 | TRBV20-1 | TRBD1 | CSARDLLQGASNQPQHF
TRBJ2-1 | TRBV20-1 | TRBD2 | CSAHNPLAGGYNEQFF
TRBJ2-3 | TRBV10-2 | - | CASRRRAALGDTQYF